This T cell receptor beta chain was sequenced during a study of identical twins. TCRdb reprocessed the 5' RACE reads via MiXCR and lists one record per CDR3 protein. The sample lists 700,000 or so distinct CDR3 sequences; 21% were seen once. Germline V gives CDR1 MNHNS, CDR2 SASEGT. Trimming took 6 bases from V and 7 from J, leaving 16 bases between them. This CDR3 comprises 13 residues. Overall study findings and caveats: Zero-insertion findings could be partly confounded by invariant cells (MAIT and iNKT cells). Out-of-frame alpha sequences shared between twins exhibited an excess of low generation probability.

Turning to this clonotype: The antigen is not known.

The data were also submitted as part of a second study, on T cells expressing NK-cell markers.

The chain uses TRBV6-1 and TRBJ2-7; TRBD1 might be the D (6 bases). This sequence originates from a woman between 18 and 29 years old in good health. The sample comprised PBMCs. CDR3 sequence (DNA): TGTGCCAGCAGCCTCGGACAGAGAACAGAGCAGTACTTC. Translating gives CASSLGQRTEQYF.